Detailed here is one T cell receptor beta chain. Its antigen is not identified. The record originates from a study of cytomegalovirus exposure and HLA in healthy donors. Study-wide findings and caveats: Relative to the approximately 700-donor mean, N-insertions were reportedly fewer in an Asian-associated ancestry cluster in a later analysis. TCR beta chains numbering more than 150 were designated cytomegalovirus-associated. Prior analysis indicated that the majority of TCR beta V segments exhibited productivity approximately 87% or approximately 30% of the time.

The PCR ran on 60 Vbeta and 13 Jbeta primers. Sequencing was performed with immunoSEQ multiplex PCR; in TCRdb, only in-frame clones are kept and a portion is missing. The table lists some 190,000 clones, 87% of them singletons. V lost 4 bases, J lost 3 bases, and 5 bases stayed unmatched. The CDR3 spans 14 residues. CDR1 SGDLS and CDR2 YYNGEE come from the germline V gene. This receptor was identified in a boy between 2 and 10 years old in good health and CMV-seronegative. Sequenced: PBMCs. The rearrangement joins TRBV9 to TRBJ1-1; 8 bases fit TRBD1. The CDR3 DNA is TGTGCCAGCAGCACCAAGGACAGGGACACTGAAGCTTTCTTT. This encodes CASSTKDRDTEAFF.